The clone carrying this T cell receptor beta chain has a single count. Its antigen is not identified. This sample was included in a study of shared clonotypes between healthy human individuals. Broader study findings: Clonotypes shared by all four donors outscored non-shared clonotypes in generation probability.

Donors comprised healthy HIV-negative adults lacking recent acute infections or vaccinations. Donors, without exception, were Caucasian adults residing in Nashville, Tennessee. Genomic DNA of every subset was divided equally among multiple immunoSEQ plates. Produced via immunoSEQ multiplex PCR; TCRdb's table is partial and in-frame only. Among some 2.3 million clones listed, about 92% were seen once. The CDR3 loop spans 17 amino acids. The germline V gene encodes CDR1 SEHNR and CDR2 FQNEAQ (reference sequence). V dropped 0 bases and J dropped 0 bases, with 12 bases sitting between them. Sequenced input: naive CD4+ T cells from PBMCs. Subset given: CD45RA+ positively selected. This chain connects TRBV7-9 to TRBJ2-1, with D possibly TRBD1 on 6 matching bases. The receptor comes from a man aged 18-30 years in good health. Some clones in this sample may be carry-over from other donors' samples. Written as DNA, the CDR3 is TGTGCCAGCAGCTTAGCGTTGGGGGACACCTCCTACAATGAGCAGTTCTTC. Its translation is CASSLALGDTSYNEQFF.